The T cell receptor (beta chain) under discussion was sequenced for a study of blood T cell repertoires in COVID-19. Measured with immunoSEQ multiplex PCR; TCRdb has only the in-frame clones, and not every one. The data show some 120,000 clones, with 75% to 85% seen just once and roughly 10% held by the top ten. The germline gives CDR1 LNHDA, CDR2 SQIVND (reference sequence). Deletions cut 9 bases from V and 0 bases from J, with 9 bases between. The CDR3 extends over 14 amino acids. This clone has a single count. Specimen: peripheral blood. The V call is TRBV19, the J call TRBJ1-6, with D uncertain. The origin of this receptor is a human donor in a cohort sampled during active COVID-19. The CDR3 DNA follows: TGTGCCAGCAGTCGGGGCTCCTATAATTCACCCCTCCACTTT. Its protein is CASSRGSYNSPLHF. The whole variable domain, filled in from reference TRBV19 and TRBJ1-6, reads DGGITQSPKYLFRKEGQNVTLSCEQNLNHDAMYWYRQDPGQGLRLIYYSQIVNDFQKGDIAEGYSVSREKKESFPLTVTSAQKNPTAFYLCASSRGSYNSPLHFGNGTRLTVT.